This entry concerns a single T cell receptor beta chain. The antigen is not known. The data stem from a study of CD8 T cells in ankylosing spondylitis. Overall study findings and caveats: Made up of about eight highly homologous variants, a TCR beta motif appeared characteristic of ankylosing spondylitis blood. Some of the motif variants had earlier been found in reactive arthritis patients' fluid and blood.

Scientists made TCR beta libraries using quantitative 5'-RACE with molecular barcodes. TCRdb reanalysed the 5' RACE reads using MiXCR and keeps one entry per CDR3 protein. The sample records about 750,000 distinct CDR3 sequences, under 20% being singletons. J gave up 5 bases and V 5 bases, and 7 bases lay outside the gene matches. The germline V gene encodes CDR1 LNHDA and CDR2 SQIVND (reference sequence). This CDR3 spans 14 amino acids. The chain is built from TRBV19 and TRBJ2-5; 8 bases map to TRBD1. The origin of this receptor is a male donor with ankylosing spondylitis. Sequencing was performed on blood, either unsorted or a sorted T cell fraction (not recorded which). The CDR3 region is CASSGGQVGETQYF. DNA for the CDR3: TGTGCCAGTAGTGGGGGACAGGTTGGGGAGACCCAGTACTTC.